This T cell receptor beta chain was observed in a study of breast tumors, draining lymph nodes, adjacent tissues. Breast cancer patients provided tissue from their axillary draining lymph nodes. V shed 1 base, J shed 5 bases, and the junction held 9 bases outside the gene matches. Per germline, CDR1 LGHNA and CDR2 YNFKEQ. This CDR3 region has 16 residues. This clonotype appeared many times. TCRdb ran MiXCR on the multiplex PCR reads and lists one entry per CDR3 protein. The table has 200,000 to 250,000 distinct CDR3 sequences, 30% to 35% seen once. Sample: axillary lymph node tissue. This clonotype was sampled from a female donor with breast cancer. Some clones in this sample may be carry-over from other donors' samples. V usage is TRBV4-2 and J usage is TRBJ2-5; 8 bases line up with TRBD1. CDR3 DNA sequence: TGTGCCAGCAGCCAAGTATGGGCAGGGGGCAATGAGACCCAGTACTTC. Translated: CASSQVWAGGNETQYF.